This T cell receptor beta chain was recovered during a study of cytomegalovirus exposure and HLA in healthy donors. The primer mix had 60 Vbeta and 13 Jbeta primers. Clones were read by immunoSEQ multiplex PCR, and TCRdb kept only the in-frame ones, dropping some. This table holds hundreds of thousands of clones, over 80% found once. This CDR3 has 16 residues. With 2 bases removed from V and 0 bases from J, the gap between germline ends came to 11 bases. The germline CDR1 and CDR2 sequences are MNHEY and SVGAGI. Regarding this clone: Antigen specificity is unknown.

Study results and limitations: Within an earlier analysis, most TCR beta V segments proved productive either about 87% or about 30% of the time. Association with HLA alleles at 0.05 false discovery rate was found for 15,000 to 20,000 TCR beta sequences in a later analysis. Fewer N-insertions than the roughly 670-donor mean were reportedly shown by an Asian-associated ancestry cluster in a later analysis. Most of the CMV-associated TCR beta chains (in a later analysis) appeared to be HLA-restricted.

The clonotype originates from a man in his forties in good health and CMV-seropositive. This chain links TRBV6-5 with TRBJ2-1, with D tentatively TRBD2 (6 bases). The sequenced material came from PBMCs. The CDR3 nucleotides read TGTGCCAGCAGTTACGGGGGGACCGGCTCCTACAATGAGCAGTTCTTC. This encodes CASSYGGTGSYNEQFF.